A single sample gave rise to the 10 T cell receptor beta chains below, sequenced in a study of cytomegalovirus exposure and HLA in healthy donors (TCRdb year 2017). The library was produced with the immunoSEQ multiplex PCR assay. The multiplex PCR relied on a mix of 60 forward primers for TCR Vbeta segments and 13 reverse primers for TCR Jbeta segments. TCRdb retrieved this table from immuneACCESS and kept in-frame rearrangements only. Not all clones are present; in checked studies, unresolved V genes account for under half, and no reason is known for the remainder. Recorded for this sample are 110,000 to 150,000 clones; around 75% of them occurred a single time. The ten largest clones represent about 6.5% of the sample. Sequenced material: PBMCs. These TCRs come from a man younger than 40 in good health and CMV-seronegative.

This clone is a singleton in its sample. The V and J genes are TRBV6-1 and TRBJ1-5; D not certain. Trimming cost V 2 bases and J 4 bases, with 9 bases left between them. Germline V CDR1 and CDR2: MNHNS, SASEGT. This CDR3 has 14 amino acids. This CDR3 is CASSENSFNQPQHF. The CDR3 nucleotides are TGTGCCAGCAGTGAAAATAGCTTTAATCAGCCCCAGCATTTT.

This clone was detected only once. V and J are TRBV18 and TRBJ1-1, with 8 positions matching TRBD1. V trimming: 5 bases; J trimming: 3 bases; junction bases outside the gene matches: 5. The CDR3 sequence is 14 residues long. Germline V gives CDR1 KGHSH, CDR2 LQKENI. CDR3 sequence reads: CASSKQGVDTEAFF. DNA for the CDR3: TGTGCCAGCTCAAAACAGGGGGTAGACACTGAAGCTTTCTTT.

The J gene is TRBJ2-5, the V gene TRBV5-8; no firm D call. CDR3 size: 13 residues. In germline, CDR1 is SGHTS, CDR2 YDEGEE. V dropped 7 bases and J dropped 0 bases, with 10 bases sitting between them. CDR3 loop: CASQLEYQETQYF. DNA for the CDR3: TGTGCCAGCCAGCTGGAGTACCAAGAGACCCAGTACTTC.

CDR3: CASNPAAARGEQYF. CDR3 bases: TGTGCCAGCAATCCGGCCGCGGCCCGGGGCGAGCAGTACTTC. The J gene is TRBJ2-7, the V gene TRBV6-1, with D maybe TRBD2 (5 bases). V was pared by 7 bases and J by 6 bases, with 19 bases between. The CDR3 spans 14 residues. Germline assignment: CDR1 MNHNS and CDR2 SASEGT.

The chain's CDR3 is CASSHSWGQGVETQYF. DNA for the CDR3: TGTGCCAGTAGCCATAGCTGGGGACAGGGGGTAGAGACCCAGTACTTC. This rearrangement joins TRBV19 to TRBJ2-5; 11 nucleotides line up with TRBD1. This CDR3 spans 16 amino acids. The V gene end was trimmed by 6 bases and the J gene end by 4 bases; junction bases not matched to a gene: 10. Germline CDR1 LNHDA, CDR2 SQIVND (reference sequence). Combining the CDR3 with reference TRBV19 and TRBJ2-5 gives the whole variable domain DGGITQSPKYLFRKEGQNVTLSCEQNLNHDAMYWYRQDPGQGLRLIYYSQIVNDFQKGDIAEGYSVSREKKESFPLTVTSAQKNPTAFYLCASSHSWGQGVETQYFGPGTRLLVL.

The V and J genes are TRBV4-1 and TRBJ2-1; perhaps TRBD1 as D (6 bases). V was cut by 4 bases and J by 2 bases, with 21 bases left in between. Germline V gives CDR1 MGHRA, CDR2 YSYEKL. The CDR3 is 18 amino acids. The CDR3 spells CASSPYPPGQTTYNEQFF. The CDR3 DNA reads TGCGCCAGCAGCCCTTACCCCCCCGGACAGACAACCTACAATGAGCAGTTCTTC.

The chain links TRBV7-3 to TRBJ1-4, with a possible D match to TRBD1 (5 bases). The CDR3 is 14 residues long. Trimming took 2 bases from V and 6 from J, leaving 10 bases between them. Germline V gene sequence: CDR1 SGHTA, CDR2 FQGTGA. As DNA, the CDR3 is TGTGCCAGCAGCTTACAGGGTGGGGATGAAAAACTGTTTTTT. Amino acid sequence: CASSLQGGDEKLFF. Full variable domain (remainder filled in from reference TRBV7-3 and TRBJ1-4): GAGVSQTPSNKVTEKGKYVELRCDPISGHTALYWYRQSLGQGPEFLIYFQGTGAADDSGLPNDRFFAVRPEGSVSTLKIQRTERGDSAVYLCASSLQGGDEKLFFGSGTQLSVL.

The rearrangement joins TRBV5-1 to TRBJ2-5, with 7 bases aligning to TRBD1. Germline lookup yields CDR1 SGHRS and CDR2 YFSETQ. With 2 bases clipped from V and 5 bases from J, the junction kept 15 bases outside the gene matches. The CDR3 spans 17 residues. CDR3 sequence (DNA): TGCGCCAGCAGCTTAACTATAAACACAGGGGTAGACGAGACCCAGTACTTC. Protein sequence: CASSLTINTGVDETQYF.

This clone has more than one count but fewer than ten. Other DNA sequences from this sample encode an identical CDR3 as well. The CDR3 protein is CASSPGQGAYEQYF. The CDR3 DNA reads TGCGCCAGCAGCCCTGGACAGGGGGCCTACGAGCAGTACTTC. The chain employs TRBV5-1 and TRBJ2-7, with 10 bases lining up with TRBD1. V was pared by 4 bases and J by 2 bases, with 3 bases of the junction left unmatched. Germline CDR1 is SGHRS and CDR2 is YFSETQ. The CDR3 sequence is 14 residues long.

The rearrangement links TRBV27 to TRBJ2-7; perhaps TRBD1 as D (8 bases). The CDR3 covers 15 residues. V lost 4 bases and J lost 4, with 17 bases in between. Per germline, CDR1 MNHEY and CDR2 SMNVEV (reference sequence). CDR3 nucleotides: TGTGCCAGCAGTTGGTTAGGACAGGGACTATACGAGCAGTACTTC. Translating gives CASSWLGQGLYEQYF.